These 5 T cell receptor beta chains share one sample of origin, sequenced in a study of cytomegalovirus exposure and HLA in healthy donors. Here immunoSEQ multiplex PCR was the method, and the copy in TCRdb shows in-frame clones only, minus some. The repertoire holds tens of thousands of clones, with approximately 95% as singletons. The sequencing sample was made of PBMCs. These receptors all stem from a woman aged 18 to 35 in good health and CMV-seropositive.

The genes are TRBV5-1 and TRBJ2-3; tentatively, D is TRBD1 (5 bases). Germline CDR1 reads SGHRS; CDR2 reads YFSETQ. V lost 4 bases and J lost 3, with 12 bases in between. CDR3 length: 14 residues. As DNA, the CDR3 is TGCGCCAGCAGCCCCAGGGTACGGACAGATACGCAGTATTTT. This codes for CASSPRVRTDTQYF.

The genes are TRBV5-1 and TRBJ2-1; TRBD1 is a possible D gene (6 bases). The CDR3 is 15 amino acids. Germline V gene data show CDR1 as SGHRS and CDR2 as YFSETQ. V was clipped by 2 bases and J by 5 bases, with 14 bases between them. The DNA for the CDR3 is TGCGCCAGCAGCTTAGCCGGGACACGAAACAATGAGCAGTTCTTC. Its protein product is CASSLAGTRNNEQFF.

This sequence joins TRBV19 and TRBJ1-5; D gene ambiguous. V was trimmed by 3 bases and J by 2 bases, leaving 11 bases between them. The CDR3 sequence is 15 residues long. Germline CDR1 is LNHDA and CDR2 is SQIVND (reference sequence). The CDR3 coding sequence is TGTGCCAGTAGTATCGGTCCAGGCCGCAATCAGCCCCAGCATTTT. Translation gives CASSIGPGRNQPQHF.

The J gene is TRBJ2-2, the V gene TRBV2, with D maybe TRBD1 (5 bases). The ends were cut back, 3 bases at V and 6 bases at J, with 11 bases in the middle. The CDR3 extends over 14 amino acids. Germline assignment: CDR1 SNHLY and CDR2 FYNNEI. CDR3 sequence reads: CASSDTRASGELFF. The CDR3 DNA is TGTGCCAGCAGTGATACCAGGGCATCCGGGGAGCTGTTTTTT. Together with reference TRBV2 and TRBJ2-2, the CDR3 gives the full variable domain: EPEVTQTPSHQVTQMGQEVILRCVPISNHLYFYWYRQILGQKVEFLVSFYNNEISEKSEIFDDQFSVERPDGSNFTLKIRSTKLEDSAMYFCASSDTRASGELFFGEGSRLTVL.

The rearrangement links TRBV5-1 to TRBJ2-4; the match to TRBD1 covers 7 bases. This CDR3 contains 14 residues. V trimming: 1 base; J trimming: 7 bases; junction bases outside the gene matches: 5. Germline V lookup: CDR1 SGHRS, CDR2 YFSETQ. The CDR3 protein is CASSLRQGDNIQYF. The DNA for the CDR3 is TGCGCCAGCAGCTTGAGACAGGGAGACAACATTCAGTACTTC.